One sample yielded the 9 T cell receptor beta chains listed below, sequenced in a study of response to subunit inactivated influenza vaccine (dated by TCRdb to about 2018). Library creation used RT-PCR. TCRdb records Illumina HiSeq 2500 as the sequencer. TCRdb trimmed the raw reads at Q25, called clones with MiXCR and kept productive beta chains. Identical CDR3 proteins give one entry, which carries the most common genes and DNA. The sample table lists 650,000 to 700,000 distinct CDR3 sequences, less than 20% of them with a count of one. Clones ranked in the top ten supply roughly 10% of the sample. Source: PBMCs from blood, taken about 13 days after vaccination. The receptors were gathered from a man aged 45-65 years who received an inactivated influenza vaccine. Donor details come from another sample of the same person, matched by shared clones.

The CDR3 spells CSGIQGPNYGYTF. The CDR3 region has the DNA TGCAGCGGTATACAGGGGCCTAACTATGGCTACACCTTC. This rearrangement joins TRBV29-1 to TRBJ1-2; 7 nucleotides agree with TRBD1. The CDR3 sequence is 13 residues long. The germline V gene has CDR1 SQVTM and CDR2 ANQGSEA. The V and J ends lost 7 bases and 0 bases, in that order; junction bases with no gene match: 5.

This clonotype was recorded a few times. CDR3: CATNWRENRNEQFF. CDR3 bases: TGTGCCACCAATTGGCGGGAGAATAGGAATGAGCAGTTCTTC. The chain carries TRBV21-1 and TRBJ2-1; TRBD2 reflects the table's D call only, with no check against the DNA. TRBV21-1 is termed a pseudogene. This CDR3 has 14 residues.

Concerning this clonotype: A much larger clone differs by one base, so this may be a read error. The chain links TRBV7-8 to TRBJ2-3, with TRBD2 matching 14 bases. Germline CDR1 reads SGHVS; CDR2 reads FQNEAQ. CDR3 length: 15 residues. With V trimmed by 5 bases and J by 6 bases, 4 bases remained unmatched. The CDR3 reads CASSKGLAGVDTQYF. Here the CDR3 DNA reads TGTGCCAGCAGCAAGGGACTAGCGGGAGTGGATACGCAGTATTTT.

The rearrangement joins TRBV2 to TRBJ2-5; 8 nucleotides align to TRBD2. Germline V gene lookup returns CDR1 SNHLY and CDR2 FYNNEI. The CDR3 consists of 15 residues. The V and J ends lost 6 bases and 7 bases, in that order; junction bases with no gene match: 13. The CDR3 region has the DNA TGTGCCAGCAGCGTAGCGGGGTTCACAGTCGGGACCCAGTACTTC. Its protein product is CASSVAGFTVGTQYF.

A few counts support this clonotype. This chain links TRBV18 with TRBJ2-7; D perhaps matches TRBD1 (5 bases). CDR3 length: 13 amino acids. V dropped 2 bases and J dropped 2 bases, with 7 bases sitting between them. In germline, CDR1 is KGHSH, CDR2 LQKENI. CDR3 DNA: TGTGCCAGCTCACCAGGGGCCGCCTACGAGCAGTACTTC. It codes for CASSPGAAYEQYF.

This clonotype appeared a few times. This chain connects TRBV5-5 to TRBJ2-7; D is perhaps TRBD1 or TRBD2 (5 bases each). This CDR3 is built from 14 residues. Germline CDR1 is SGHKS and CDR2 is YYEKEE (reference sequence). Trimming took 1 base from V and 5 from J, leaving 13 bases between them. The CDR3 here is CASSLRGVGDEQYF. The CDR3 DNA reads TGTGCCAGCAGCTTGAGAGGGGTAGGGGACGAGCAGTACTTC.

The chain has TRBV4-1 and TRBJ2-5; TRBD2 agrees at 8 bases. The CDR3 runs to 15 residues. Germline CDR1 is MGHRA and CDR2 is YSYEKL. After removal of 4 bases from V and 5 bases from J, the junction contained 9 bases not matched to a gene. The CDR3 sequence: CASSLLRGGLETQYF. The CDR3 coding sequence is TGCGCCAGCAGCCTTTTACGGGGGGGCCTGGAGACCCAGTACTTC.

This clonotype was seen ten or more times. This chain uses TRBV3-1 with TRBJ2-1; D is undetermined. Germline V gene sequence: CDR1 LGHDT, CDR2 YNNKEL (reference sequence). V lost 1 base to trimming and J lost 2 bases, with 3 bases between them. The CDR3 length is 13 residues. The DNA of the CDR3 is TGTGCCAGCAGCCAAGGGGCCTACAATGAGCAGTTCTTC. Its translation: CASSQGAYNEQFF.

This sequence joins TRBV10-3 and TRBJ2-2; 9 bases are a match to TRBD2. The V segment lost 3 bases and the J segment 5 bases; nucleotides outside the gene matches: 4. Germline loops: CDR1 ENHRY, CDR2 SYGVKD. The CDR3 has 15 residues. In DNA form, the CDR3 reads TGTGCCATCAGTGATACGGCGGGAGGGACCGGGGAGCTGTTTTTT. It encodes CAISDTAGGTGELFF.